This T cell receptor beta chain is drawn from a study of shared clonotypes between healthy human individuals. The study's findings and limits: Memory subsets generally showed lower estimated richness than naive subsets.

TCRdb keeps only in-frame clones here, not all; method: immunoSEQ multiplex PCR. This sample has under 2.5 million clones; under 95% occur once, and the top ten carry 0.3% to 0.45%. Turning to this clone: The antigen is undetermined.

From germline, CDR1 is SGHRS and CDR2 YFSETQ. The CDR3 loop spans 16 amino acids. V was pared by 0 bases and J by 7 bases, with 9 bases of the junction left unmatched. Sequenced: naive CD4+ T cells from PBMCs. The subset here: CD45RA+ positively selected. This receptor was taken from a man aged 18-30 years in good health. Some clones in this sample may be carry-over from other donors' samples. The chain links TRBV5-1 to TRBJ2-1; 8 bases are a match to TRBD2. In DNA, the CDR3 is TGCGCCAGCAGCTTGGGGGGAGCGGGAGTCCTGAATGAGCAGTTCTTC. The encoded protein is CASSLGGAGVLNEQFF.